The clone carrying this T cell receptor beta chain has only one observation. What it recognizes is unknown. The protocol was immunoSEQ multiplex PCR, while the TCRdb copy is restricted to in-frame clones and leaves out a portion. Among about 350,000 clones, roughly nine tenths were seen once, and the ten largest hold 3.9%. CDR1 is SGHRS and CDR2 is YFSETQ in the germline V gene. The V end was cut by 4 bases, the J end by 7 bases, with 19 bases between. The CDR3 has 15 residues. The data derive from a study of Ad26.COV2.S vaccination and SARS-CoV-2 variants. Study results and limitations: Marked by substantial breadth, spike-specific CD8+ and CD4+ T cell responses were reportedly seen after vaccination.

This chain links TRBV5-1 with TRBJ2-3, with D tentatively TRBD1 (7 bases). The clonotype comes from a human donor who had recovered from COVID-19. Sequenced here: peripheral blood, sampled after recovery from COVID-19. CDR3 nucleotide sequence: TGCGCCAGCAGCCTGCCGGGACAGCGGGCAAATACGCAGTATTTT. It specifies CASSLPGQRANTQYF.